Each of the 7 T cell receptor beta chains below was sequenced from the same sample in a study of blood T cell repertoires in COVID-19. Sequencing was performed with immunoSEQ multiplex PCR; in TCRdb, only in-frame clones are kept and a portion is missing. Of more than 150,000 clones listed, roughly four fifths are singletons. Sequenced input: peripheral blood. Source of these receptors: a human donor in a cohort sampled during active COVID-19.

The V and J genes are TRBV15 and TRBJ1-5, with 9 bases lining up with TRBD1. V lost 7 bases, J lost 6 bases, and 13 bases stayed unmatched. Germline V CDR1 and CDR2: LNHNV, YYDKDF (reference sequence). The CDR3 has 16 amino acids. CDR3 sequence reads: CATICRDRDGGQPQHF. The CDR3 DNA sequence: TGTGCCACCATTTGCCGGGACAGGGATGGGGGTCAGCCCCAGCATTTT.

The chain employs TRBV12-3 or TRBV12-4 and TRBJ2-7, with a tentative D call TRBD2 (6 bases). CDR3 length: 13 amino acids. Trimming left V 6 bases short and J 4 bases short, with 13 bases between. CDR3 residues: CASSFAGRYEQYF. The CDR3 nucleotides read TGTGCCAGCAGCTTCGCGGGGCGGTACGAGCAGTACTTC.

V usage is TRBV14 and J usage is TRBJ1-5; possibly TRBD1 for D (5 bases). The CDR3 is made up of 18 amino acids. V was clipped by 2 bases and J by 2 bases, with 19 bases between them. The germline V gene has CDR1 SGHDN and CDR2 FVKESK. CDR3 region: CASSQPSLRGGGNQPQHF. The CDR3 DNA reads TGTGCCAGCAGCCAACCCTCCTTGAGGGGAGGTGGCAATCAGCCCCAGCATTTT. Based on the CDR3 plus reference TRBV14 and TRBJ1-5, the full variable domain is EAGVTQFPSHSVIEKGQTVTLRCDPISGHDNLYWYRRVMGKEIKFLLHFVKESKQDESGMPNNRFLAERTGGTYSTLKVQPAELEDSGVYFCASSQPSLRGGGNQPQHFGDGTRLSIL.

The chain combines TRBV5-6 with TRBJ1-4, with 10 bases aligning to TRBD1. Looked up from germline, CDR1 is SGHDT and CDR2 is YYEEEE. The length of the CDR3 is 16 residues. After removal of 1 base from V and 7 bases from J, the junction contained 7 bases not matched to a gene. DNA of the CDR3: TGTGCCAGCAGCTTGATTCAGGACAGGGGGAGTGAAAAACTGTTTTTT. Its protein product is CASSLIQDRGSEKLFF.

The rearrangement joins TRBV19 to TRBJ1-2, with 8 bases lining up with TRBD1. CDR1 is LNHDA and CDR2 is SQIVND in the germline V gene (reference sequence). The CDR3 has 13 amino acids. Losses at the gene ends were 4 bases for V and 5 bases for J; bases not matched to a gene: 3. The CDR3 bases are TGTGCCAGTAGTAGCAGGGGGCGTTATGGCTACACCTTC. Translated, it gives CASSSRGRYGYTF.

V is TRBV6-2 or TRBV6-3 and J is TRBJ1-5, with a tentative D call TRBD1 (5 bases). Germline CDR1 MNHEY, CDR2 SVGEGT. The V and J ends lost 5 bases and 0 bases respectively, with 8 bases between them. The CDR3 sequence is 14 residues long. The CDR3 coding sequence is TGTGCCAGCAGTGGACACTATAGCAATCAGCCCCAGCATTTT. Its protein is CASSGHYSNQPQHF.

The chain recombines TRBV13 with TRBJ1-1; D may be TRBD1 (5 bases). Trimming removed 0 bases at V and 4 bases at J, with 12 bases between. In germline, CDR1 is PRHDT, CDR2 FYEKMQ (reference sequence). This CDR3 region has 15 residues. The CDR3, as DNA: TGTGCCAGCAGCTTAGGGAGCGGGGGTAGCACTGAAGCTTTCTTT. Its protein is CASSLGSGGSTEAFF.